Included here is one T cell receptor (beta chain) sequence, with context. Its target is unknown. These data are taken from a study of T-cell reconstitution after alpha-beta-depleted transplantation in children. The germline gives CDR1 MNHEY, CDR2 SMNVEV (reference sequence). The CDR3 sequence is 11 residues long. V lost 10 bases, J lost 6 bases, and 10 bases lay in between. Study results and caveats: Surviving recipient cells, namely T cells and thymic progenitors, were the source of high day-60 TCRbeta diversity in some patients. When one year had passed after transplant, most T-cell counts and diversity came from newly produced T cells.

This sample's TCRbeta library carried unique molecular identifier barcodes. Each CDR3 protein gets one entry after TCRdb re-called the PCR reads with MiXCR. The sample includes 200,000 to 250,000 distinct CDR3 sequences, roughly a quarter of them seen just once. This chain joins TRBV27 and TRBJ2-1; D call uncertain. The source of this sequence is a female patient between 2 and 15 years old who had a stem cell transplant for congenital amegakaryocytic thrombocytopenia, so the T cells may come from the graft donor. The source material was PBMCs, mostly from graft donor cells, sampled 360 days after TCRalphabeta/CD19-depleted stem cell transplant. Here the CDR3 reads CATRFGNEQFF. The DNA for the CDR3 is TGTGCCACCCGGTTCGGCAATGAGCAGTTCTTC.